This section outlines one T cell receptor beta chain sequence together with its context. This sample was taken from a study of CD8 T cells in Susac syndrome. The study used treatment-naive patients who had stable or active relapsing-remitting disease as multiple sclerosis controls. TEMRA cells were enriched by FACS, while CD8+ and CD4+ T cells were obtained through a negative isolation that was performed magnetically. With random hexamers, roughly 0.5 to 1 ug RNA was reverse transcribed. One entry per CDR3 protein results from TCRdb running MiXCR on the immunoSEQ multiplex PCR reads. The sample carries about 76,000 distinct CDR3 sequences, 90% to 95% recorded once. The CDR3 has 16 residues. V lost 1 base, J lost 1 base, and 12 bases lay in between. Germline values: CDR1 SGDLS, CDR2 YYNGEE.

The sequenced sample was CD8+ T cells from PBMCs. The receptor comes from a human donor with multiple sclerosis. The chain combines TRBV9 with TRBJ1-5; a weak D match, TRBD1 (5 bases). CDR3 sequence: CASSVTGEGSNQPQHF. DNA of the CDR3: TGTGCCAGCAGCGTAACGGGGGAGGGGAGCAATCAGCCCCAGCATTTT.